The rows below give T cell receptor beta chains drawn from one sample of a study of T-cell reconstitution after alpha-beta-depleted transplantation in children. In TCRdb, the PCR reads were re-called with MiXCR into one record per CDR3 protein. The profile shows about 240,000 distinct CDR3 sequences, around 12% of them singletons. Sequenced material: PBMCs from the stem cell graft donor, taken from the stem cell graft. The receptor source for this set is a human donor who donated a stem cell graft to a child with acute lymphoblastic leukemia. CDR3s include the opening cysteine and the closing phenylalanine or tryptophan. A D gene is named only where the DNA matches it firmly. Clone size appears in some rows only: once, few, many, or a class for an expanded clone.

D: TRBD2; J: TRBJ2-5; size: many; V: TRBV12-3/TRBV12-4; DNA: TGTGCCAGCAGTTCAGGACTAGCGGGGATCGGTGAGACCCAGTACTTC; CDR3: CASSSGLAGIGETQYF
D: .; J: TRBJ2-2; size: many; V: TRBV5-5; DNA: TGTGCCAGCAGCTTCAAAGGGGCCGGGACCGGGGAGCTGTTTTTT; CDR3: CASSFKGAGTGELFF
D: TRBD2; J: TRBJ2-1; size: many; V: TRBV4-3; DNA: TGCGCCAGCAGCCAAGCTACCCTTAGCGGGGAGCAGTTCTTC; CDR3: CASSQATLSGEQFF
D: TRBD2; J: TRBJ2-1; size: many; V: TRBV11-2; DNA: TGTGCCAGCAGCTTAGAACTAGCGGGCTTCTCCTACAATGAGCAGTTCTTC; CDR3: CASSLELAGFSYNEQFF
D: TRBD1; J: TRBJ2-5; size: .; V: TRBV5-1; DNA: TGCGCCAGCAGCTCGGGACAGGCCTACATTCAAGAGACCCAGTACTTC; CDR3: CASSSGQAYIQETQYF
D: TRBD1; J: TRBJ2-3; size: .; V: TRBV7-8; DNA: TGTGCCAGCAGCTTAGGATCGGGGACAGCAGGGAATACGCAGTATTTT; CDR3: CASSLGSGTAGNTQYF
D: TRBD2; J: TRBJ2-1; size: .; V: TRBV4-1; DNA: TGCGCCAGCAGCTATGGGGGGGGGGATGAGCAGTTCTTC; CDR3: CASSYGGGDEQFF
D: .; J: TRBJ2-7; size: few; V: TRBV20-1; DNA: TGCAGTGCTAATCCCAGAGCCTACGAGCAGTACTTC; CDR3: CSANPRAYEQYF
D: .; J: TRBJ1-5; size: .; V: TRBV7-9; DNA: TGTGCCCGCAGCTTATCAGGGAGTAATCAGCCCCAGCATTTT; CDR3: CARSLSGSNQPQHF
D: .; J: TRBJ1-2; size: many; V: TRBV5-1; DNA: TGCGCCAGCAGCTTGGGGGGAGGCCCAGGCGAGACCTTC; CDR3: CASSLGGGPGETF
D: TRBD2; J: TRBJ2-1; size: few; V: TRBV20-1; DNA: TGCAGTGTGCAGCGGGAGCCCCACAATGAGCAGTTCTTC; CDR3: CSVQREPHNEQFF
D: .; J: TRBJ1-5; size: .; V: TRBV19; DNA: TGTGCCAGTACCAGGGTCTACTCTGGAGGGATTAGCAATCAGCCCCAGCATTTT; CDR3: CASTRVYSGGISNQPQHF
D: TRBD2; J: TRBJ2-1; size: once; V: TRBV2; DNA: TGTGCCAGCAGTTCGAAAGGACTAGCGGGGTACAATGAGCAGTTCTTC; CDR3: CASSSKGLAGYNEQFF
D: .; J: TRBJ2-1; size: many; V: TRBV20-1; DNA: TGCAGTGCCTCACGGGTATTCGGTTACAATGAGCAGTTCTTC; CDR3: CSASRVFGYNEQFF